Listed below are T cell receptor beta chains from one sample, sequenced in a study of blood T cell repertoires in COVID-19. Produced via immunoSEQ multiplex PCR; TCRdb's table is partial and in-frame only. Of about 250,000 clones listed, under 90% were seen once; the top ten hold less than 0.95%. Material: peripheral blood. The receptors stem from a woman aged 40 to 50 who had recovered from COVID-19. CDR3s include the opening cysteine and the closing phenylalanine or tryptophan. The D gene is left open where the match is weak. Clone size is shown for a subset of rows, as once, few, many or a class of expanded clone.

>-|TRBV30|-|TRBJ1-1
CAWSRGADTEAFF
TGTGCCTGGAGTCGGGGGGCGGACACTGAAGCTTTCTTT
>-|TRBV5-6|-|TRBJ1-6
CASSSGTGSYNSPLHF
TGTGCCAGCAGCAGCGGGACCGGCTCCTATAATTCACCCCTCCACTTT
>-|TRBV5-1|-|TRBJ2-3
CASSLVEVDTQYF
TGCGCCAGCAGCTTGGTCGAGGTGGATACGCAGTATTTT
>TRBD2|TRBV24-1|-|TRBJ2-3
CATSDFERESSDTQYF
TGTGCCACCAGTGATTTTGAGCGGGAGTCCTCAGATACGCAGTATTTT
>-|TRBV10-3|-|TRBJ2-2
CAISEIGAPTTGELFF
TGTGCCATCAGTGAGATCGGAGCGCCAACCACCGGGGAGCTGTTTTTT
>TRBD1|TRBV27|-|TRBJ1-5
CASSWGQGANQPQHF
TGTGCCAGCAGTTGGGGACAGGGGGCGAATCAGCCCCAGCATTTT
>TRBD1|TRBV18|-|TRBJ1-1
CASSPYDRAHTEAFF
TGTGCCAGCTCACCGTACGACAGGGCTCACACTGAAGCTTTCTTT
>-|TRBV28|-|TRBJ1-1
CATKGGQKTLKAFF
TGTGCCACCAAAGGGGGACAAAAAACCCTGAAAGCTTTCTTT
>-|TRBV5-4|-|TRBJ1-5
CASSSGGEMSQPQHF
TGTGCCAGCAGCTCTGGGGGGGAAATGTCTCAGCCCCAGCATTTT
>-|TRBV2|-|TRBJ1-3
CASTLEGAGNTIYF
TGTGCCAGCACCCTAGAGGGGGCTGGAAACACCATATATTTT
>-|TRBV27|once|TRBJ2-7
CASRVSTRYDEQYF
TGTGCCAGCAGGGTCTCAACGAGATACGACGAGCAGTACTTC
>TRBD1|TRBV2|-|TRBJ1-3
CASRMGQTSGNTIYF
TGTGCCAGCAGGATGGGACAGACCTCTGGAAACACCATATATTTT
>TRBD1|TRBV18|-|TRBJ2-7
CASSPGTGGFEQYF
TGTGCCAGCTCACCCGGGACAGGGGGTTTCGAGCAGTACTTC
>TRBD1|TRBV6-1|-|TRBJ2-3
CASSEVGTGSSVVFTDTQYF
TGTGCCAGCAGTGAAGTCGGGACAGGGTCTTCTGTCGTCTTCACAGATACGCAGTATTTT
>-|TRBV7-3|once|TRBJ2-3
CASSLTGQGTDTQYF
TGTGCCAGCAGCTTAACTGGGCAAGGCACAGATACGCAGTATTTT
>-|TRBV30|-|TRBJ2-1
CAWRDYAYNEQFF
TGTGCCTGGAGGGACTACGCTTACAATGAGCAGTTCTTC
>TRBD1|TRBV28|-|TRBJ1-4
CASRSGQGSEKLFF
TGTGCCAGCAGGTCGGGACAGGGTTCTGAAAAACTGTTTTTT
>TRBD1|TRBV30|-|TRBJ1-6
CAWRRFTGDLANSPLHF
TGTGCCTGGAGAAGATTCACAGGGGATCTGGCTAATTCACCCCTCCACTTT
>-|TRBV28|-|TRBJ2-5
CASSLFGVGQTQYF
TGTGCCAGCAGTTTATTCGGGGTAGGACAGACCCAGTACTTC
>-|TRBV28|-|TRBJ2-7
CASSFPPVYEQYF
TGTGCCAGCAGTTTCCCCCCGGTCTACGAGCAGTACTTC
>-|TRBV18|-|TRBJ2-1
CASSAGTGRNEQFF
TGTGCCAGCTCAGCCGGGACTGGGCGGAATGAGCAGTTCTTC
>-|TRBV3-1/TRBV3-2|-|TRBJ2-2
CASTPDSTGELFF
TGTGCCAGCACCCCCGACTCCACCGGGGAGCTGTTTTTT
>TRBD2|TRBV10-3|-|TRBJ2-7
CAIRTERAGGEQYF
TGTGCCATCAGAACGGAGCGAGCGGGGGGCGAGCAGTACTTC
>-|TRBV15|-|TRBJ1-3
CATSRDQVSGNTIYF
TGTGCCACCAGCAGAGATCAGGTATCTGGAAACACCATATATTTT
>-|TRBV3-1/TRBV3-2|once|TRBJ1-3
CASSQGRFSGNTIYF
TGTGCCAGCAGCCAGGGCCGATTCTCTGGAAACACCATATATTTT
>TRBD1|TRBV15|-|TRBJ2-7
CATSRAGQGSYEQYF
TGTGCCACCAGCAGGGCCGGACAGGGCAGCTACGAGCAGTACTTC
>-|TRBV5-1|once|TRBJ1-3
CASSLLDPAGGGNTIYF
TGCGCCAGCAGCTTGCTCGATCCCGCCGGAGGTGGAAACACCATATATTTT
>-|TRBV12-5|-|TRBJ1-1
CASGLVLDSLNTEAFF
TGTGCTAGTGGTTTGGTACTGGACAGCTTGAACACTGAAGCTTTCTTT
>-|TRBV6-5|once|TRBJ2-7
CASSYSGTRAYEQYF
TGTGCCAGCAGTTACTCGGGCACACGAGCCTACGAGCAGTACTTC
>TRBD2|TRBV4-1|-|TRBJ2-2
CASSQDQRGYTGELFF
TGCGCCAGCAGCCAAGACCAGCGGGGATACACCGGGGAGCTGTTTTTT
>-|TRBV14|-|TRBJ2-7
CASSQDFSNEQYF
TGTGCCAGCAGCCAAGATTTCAGTAATGAGCAGTACTTC
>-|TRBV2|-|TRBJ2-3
CASDRTDTDTQYF
TGTGCCAGCGATCGGACAGACACAGATACGCAGTATTTT
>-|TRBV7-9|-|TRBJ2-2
CASSLGAGNTGELFF
TGTGCCAGCAGCTTAGGGGCTGGGAACACCGGGGAGCTGTTTTTT
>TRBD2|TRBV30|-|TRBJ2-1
CAWREGTYNEQFF
TGTGCCTGGCGGGAGGGTACCTACAATGAGCAGTTCTTC
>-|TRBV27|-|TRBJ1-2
CASRLLQGNYGYTF
TGTGCCAGCAGGCTACTACAGGGTAACTATGGCTACACCTTC
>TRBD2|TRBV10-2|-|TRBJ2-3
CASSEAGAGTDTQYF
TGCGCCAGCAGTGAGGCGGGAGCCGGAACAGATACGCAGTATTTT
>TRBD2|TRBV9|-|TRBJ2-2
CASSSRGASGLRGELFF
TGTGCCAGCAGTTCAAGGGGCGCTAGCGGGTTACGCGGGGAGCTGTTTTTT
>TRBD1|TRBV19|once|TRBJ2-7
CASSMWVGTDSYEQYF
TGTGCCAGTAGTATGTGGGTCGGGACAGACTCCTACGAGCAGTACTTC
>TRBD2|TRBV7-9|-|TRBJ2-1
CASSLVGTSGSSYNEQFF
TGTGCCAGCAGCTTAGTTGGGACTAGCGGGAGCTCCTACAATGAGCAGTTCTTC
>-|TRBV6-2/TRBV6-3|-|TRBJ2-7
CASSYSSSGLGYEQYF
TGTGCCAGCAGTTACTCGAGTTCGGGTCTCGGGTACGAGCAGTACTTC
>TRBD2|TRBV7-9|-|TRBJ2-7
CASSRLSGSSYEQYF
TGTGCCAGCAGCCGCCTGAGCGGGAGCTCCTACGAGCAGTACTTC
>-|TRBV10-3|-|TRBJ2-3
CAIREASEDTQYF
TGTGCCATCAGAGAGGCCAGCGAGGATACGCAGTATTTT